This T cell receptor beta chain was captured by sequencing in a study of glioma-infiltrating T cells. General observations from the study: Gliomas, especially low-grade, showed above-expected tissue-blood divergence; non-neoplastic patients showed below.

Germline CDR1 SGHTA, CDR2 FQGNSA. CDR3 size: 15 residues. Using RNA template, CDR3s of TCR alpha and beta were amplified with iRepertoire arm-PCR. TCRdb redid the calling of the multiplex PCR reads with MiXCR, one entry per CDR3 protein. The table shows more than 95,000 distinct CDR3 sequences, with about 30% occurring only once. Turning to this clonotype: Its antigen is undetermined. An end of the junction does not agree with germline; a read error may underlie this.

The sequenced material came from glioma tissue, nonneoplastic brain tissue, or PBMCs (not recorded which). This rearrangement joins TRBV7-2 to TRBJ2-3, with D possibly TRBD2 on 6 matching bases. The sequence was collected from a human donor with low-grade glioma or glioblastoma, undergoing nonglioma brain surgery, or in good health (not recorded which). The CDR3 here is CASSADYLSTYTKYF. In DNA form, the CDR3 reads TGTGCCAGCAGCGCGGACTACCTAAGCACATATACGAAGTATTTT.